Shown below are 27 T cell receptor beta chains from a single sample sequenced in a study of shared clonotypes between healthy human individuals. Data came from immunoSEQ multiplex PCR; TCRdb stores just in-frame clones and leaves some out. The sample lists some 2.1 million clones; around 95% were seen once. Sequencing was performed on naive CD4+ T cells sorted from blood. This sample's subset: CD45RA+ positively selected. The receptors were gathered from a man aged 18 to 35 in good health.

This chain uses TRBV18 with TRBJ2-3; tentative D call: TRBD2 (5 bases). Germline-derived CDR1 and CDR2 are KGHSH and LQKENI. V was cut by 8 bases and J by 1 base, with 10 bases left in between. The CDR3 has 13 residues. For the CDR3, the DNA is TGTGCCAGCACAAATAGCGGCACAGATACGCAGTATTTT. Protein product: CASTNSGTDTQYF.

CDR3 coding DNA: TGTGCCATCAGTGAGCCGGCTAGACGCTACAATGAGCAGTTCTTC. Encoded protein: CAISEPARRYNEQFF. This chain joins TRBV10-3 and TRBJ2-1, with D unclear. The germline V gene has CDR1 ENHRY and CDR2 SYGVKD. This CDR3 spans 15 amino acids. V lost 2 bases to trimming and J lost 3 bases, with 11 bases between them.

The chain couples TRBV30 to TRBJ2-3, with D possibly matching TRBD2 (5 bases). This CDR3 has 15 residues. V was cut by 0 bases and J by 4 bases, with 14 bases left in between. The germline V gene has CDR1 GTSNPN and CDR2 SVGIG (reference sequence). The CDR3: CAWSVGAHRSDTQYF. As DNA, the CDR3 is TGTGCCTGGAGTGTGGGAGCCCATAGGTCAGATACGCAGTATTTT. The whole variable domain, remainder taken from reference TRBV30 and TRBJ2-3, is SQTIHQWPATLVQPVGSPLSLECTVEGTSNPNLYWYRQAAGRGLQLLFYSVGIGQISSEVPQNLSASRPQDRQFILSSKKLLLSDSGFYLCAWSVGAHRSDTQYFGPGTRLTVL.

The V call is TRBV5-8, the J call TRBJ2-7; 8 nucleotides agree with TRBD1. J gave up 6 bases and V 2 bases, and 1 base lay outside the gene matches. Per germline, CDR1 SGHTS and CDR2 YDEGEE. This CDR3 comprises 12 residues. The CDR3 here is CASSFGQGEQYF. For the CDR3, the DNA is TGTGCCAGCAGCTTTGGACAGGGCGAGCAGTACTTC.

The chain joins TRBV5-1 to TRBJ2-6, with D unclear. From germline, CDR1 is SGHRS and CDR2 YFSETQ. The CDR3 loop spans 15 amino acids. V was clipped by 4 bases and J by 0 bases, with 8 bases between them. Here the CDR3 reads CASSAVSSGANVLTF. CDR3 coding DNA: TGCGCCAGCAGCGCAGTCAGCTCTGGGGCCAACGTCCTGACTTTC.

This chain joins TRBV4-3 and TRBJ1-1, with D possibly TRBD1 on 5 matching bases. V was shortened by 0 bases and J by 4 bases, with 15 bases between the two germline ends. This CDR3 contains 16 residues. The germline V gene encodes CDR1 LGHNA and CDR2 YSLEER. This CDR3 reads CASSQDWTTTGTEAFF. The CDR3 DNA is TGCGCCAGCAGCCAAGACTGGACAACCACGGGCACTGAAGCTTTCTTT.

J is TRBJ2-1 and V is TRBV9; D is perhaps TRBD1 or TRBD2 (5 bases each). V shed 6 bases and J shed 5 bases, with 18 bases lying between them. CDR3 length: 15 amino acids. Germline-derived CDR1 and CDR2 are SGDLS and YYNGEE. CDR3 bases: TGTGCCAGCACCCTAGAGGGGACCCTTAACAATGAGCAGTTCTTC. Protein sequence: CASTLEGTLNNEQFF.

The chain employs TRBV11-2 and TRBJ2-3, with D possibly matching TRBD2 (5 bases). This CDR3 comprises 14 residues. The V and J ends lost 3 bases and 2 bases respectively, with 9 bases between them. Germline CDR1 and CDR2: SGHAT and FQNNGV. As DNA, the CDR3 is TGTGCCAGCAGCTTTAGACTAATCACAGATACGCAGTATTTT. Translating it yields CASSFRLITDTQYF.

This clone was detected only a few times. The chain joins TRBV7-2 to TRBJ1-1, with D maybe TRBD1 (5 bases). Trimming removed 5 bases from V and 0 bases from J, with 10 bases in between. The CDR3 runs 14 residues. Germline V CDR1 and CDR2: SGHTA, FQGNSA. The CDR3 bases are TGTGCCAGCAGCAAAGACAGCATGAACACTGAAGCTTTCTTT. It specifies CASSKDSMNTEAFF.

The chain recombines TRBV28 with TRBJ1-2; D remains ambiguous. Per germline, CDR1 MDHEN and CDR2 SYDVKM. Between the trimmed V and J ends, which lost 2 bases and 7 bases, there was a span of 11 bases. CDR3 length: 13 residues. The CDR3 DNA is TGTGCCAGCAGTTTACTCCAGACCTCTGGCTACACCTTC. Translating gives CASSLLQTSGYTF.

The chain joins TRBV5-4 to TRBJ2-5; 7 bases align to TRBD2. The V and J ends lost 5 bases and 2 bases, in that order; junction bases with no gene match: 6. This CDR3 has 14 residues. Germline-derived CDR1 and CDR2 are SGHNT and YYREEE (reference sequence). The CDR3 DNA reads TGTGCCAGCAGAACGGCGGGGGAACAAGAGACCCAGTACTTC. Its protein is CASRTAGEQETQYF.

A note on this clone: This specimen includes other DNA sequences encoding the same CDR3. The V call is TRBV6-1, the J call TRBJ2-1; 9 bases fit TRBD2. Germline trimming cut 1 base from V and 4 bases from J; bases unmatched to any gene: 2. Germline CDR1 and CDR2: MNHNS and SASEGT. The CDR3 has 15 amino acids. The CDR3 here is CASSEGLAAYNEQFF. The CDR3 DNA reads TGTGCCAGCAGTGAAGGACTAGCGGCTTACAATGAGCAGTTCTTC.

This sequence joins TRBV29-1 and TRBJ2-5; 7 bases align to TRBD1. The CDR3 contains 13 residues. Germline CDR1 reads SQVTM; CDR2 reads ANQGSEA. V shed 4 bases, J shed 5 bases, and the junction held 7 bases outside the gene matches. The CDR3 loop reads CSVATGLGETQYF. The DNA of the CDR3 is TGCAGCGTTGCGACAGGGCTGGGTGAGACCCAGTACTTC.

CDR3 nucleotides: TGTGCCAGCAGCTTGGGGGCACCCGCCTACGAGCAGTACTTC. It translates to CASSLGAPAYEQYF. This chain connects TRBV5-4 to TRBJ2-7; D ambiguous. The CDR3 is 14 residues long. Germline CDR1 and CDR2: SGHNT and YYREEE (reference sequence). Trimming took 0 bases from V and 2 from J, leaving 9 bases between them. Looking up the rest from reference TRBV5-4 and TRBJ2-7 gives the full variable domain: ETGVTQSPTHLIKTRGQQVTLRCSSQSGHNTVSWYQQALGQGPQFIFQYYREEENGRGNFPPRFSGLQFPNYSSELNVNALELDDSALYLCASSLGAPAYEQYFGPGTRLTVT.

The chain has TRBV20-1 and TRBJ1-2; D may be TRBD1 (6 bases). The CDR3 is 11 residues long. Germline V gene data show CDR1 as DFQATT and CDR2 as SNEGSKA (reference sequence). V was trimmed by 6 bases and J by 8 bases, leaving 13 bases between them. The DNA for the CDR3 is TGCAGTGCCGGACAGTCTAGGGGCTACACCTTC. This gives the protein CSAGQSRGYTF.

This clone was recorded a few times. Other DNA variants within this sample encode the same CDR3. This chain connects TRBV5-1 to TRBJ2-5; maybe TRBD1 (5 bases). From germline, CDR1 is SGHRS and CDR2 YFSETQ. CDR3 length: 14 amino acids. Trimming shortened V by 0 bases and J by 1 base, and 7 bases separated the two germline ends. The CDR3 DNA reads as TGCGCCAGCAGCTTGGAGGGGCGCCAAGAGACCCAGTACTTC. It translates to CASSLEGRQETQYF.

The V gene is TRBV6-1, the J gene TRBJ2-7, with TRBD1 matching over 8 bases. CDR1 is MNHNS, CDR2 SASEGT, per germline. The CDR3 is made up of 15 amino acids. Losses at the gene ends were 7 bases for V and 3 bases for J; bases not matched to a gene: 11. This CDR3 is CASNSDRVLIYEQYF. CDR3 bases: TGTGCCAGCAACTCGGACAGGGTATTGATCTACGAGCAGTACTTC.

The V call is TRBV28, the J call TRBJ1-5, with unresolved D. V lost 4 bases and J 10 bases, leaving 11 bases between the germline ends. From germline, CDR1 is MDHEN and CDR2 SYDVKM. This CDR3 comprises 12 residues. In nucleotides, the CDR3 is TGTGCCAGCAGTTCCCCCCGGAGCCCCCAGCATTTT. Its protein is CASSSPRSPQHF.

The V call is TRBV2, the J call TRBJ2-3, with D perhaps TRBD1 or TRBD2 (5 bases each). Germline V gene sequence: CDR1 SNHLY, CDR2 FYNNEI. The CDR3 has 13 amino acids. Trimming left V 3 bases short and J 8 bases short, with 12 bases between. DNA for the CDR3: TGTGCCAGCAGTGATCCGCAGGGAGCTACGCAGTATTTT. Translation: CASSDPQGATQYF.

The chain has TRBV9 and TRBJ1-4; D call uncertain. The CDR3 runs to 13 residues. Deletions cut 0 bases from V and 6 bases from J, with 6 bases between. In germline, CDR1 is SGDLS, CDR2 YYNGEE. CDR3: CASSVGSDEKLFF. In nucleotides, the CDR3 is TGTGCCAGCAGCGTAGGCTCGGATGAAAAACTGTTTTTT.

The chain links TRBV5-4 to TRBJ2-7; no clear D gene. Germline CDR1 and CDR2: SGHNT and YYREEE (reference sequence). V lost 2 bases, J lost 3 bases, and 15 bases lay in between. CDR3 size: 15 residues. CDR3 nucleotides: TGTGCCAGCAGCTTCGACCTCGACACTATCTACGAGCAGTACTTC. This encodes CASSFDLDTIYEQYF. The full variable domain, with the rest looked up from reference TRBV5-4 and TRBJ2-7, is ETGVTQSPTHLIKTRGQQVTLRCSSQSGHNTVSWYQQALGQGPQFIFQYYREEENGRGNFPPRFSGLQFPNYSSELNVNALELDDSALYLCASSFDLDTIYEQYFGPGTRLTVT.

The chain recombines TRBV12-2 with TRBJ2-7; the DNA was not compared with TRBD1, the D call given in the table. TRBV12-2 has pseudogene status. CDR3 length: 16 amino acids. The CDR3 is CASRLVPLDRPYEQYF. In nucleotides, the CDR3 is TGTGCAAGTCGCTTAGTACCCCTGGACAGGCCCTACGAGCAGTACTTC.

This chain connects TRBV9 to TRBJ1-5; D perhaps matches TRBD1 (6 bases). Germline V lookup: CDR1 SGDLS, CDR2 YYNGEE. The CDR3 sequence is 14 residues long. Trimming shortened V by 3 bases and J by 7 bases, and 14 bases separated the two germline ends. The CDR3 loop reads CASSAEDSYQPQHF. DNA of the CDR3: TGTGCCAGCAGCGCCGAGGACAGTTACCAGCCCCAGCATTTT.

The V and J genes are TRBV30 and TRBJ2-7; perhaps D is TRBD1 or TRBD2 (5 bases each). This CDR3 contains 15 residues. The V and J ends lost 3 bases and 2 bases respectively, with 17 bases between them. From germline, CDR1 is GTSNPN and CDR2 SVGIG (reference sequence). The CDR3, as DNA: TGTGCCTGGAGAGACCTCACTAGGGACCCCTACGAGCAGTACTTC. It codes for CAWRDLTRDPYEQYF.

This rearrangement joins TRBV5-6 to TRBJ1-1, with 7 bases aligning to TRBD1. The trim removed 0 bases at V and 6 bases at J, leaving 8 bases unmatched. The V gene's germline CDR1 is SGHDT and CDR2 YYEEEE. This CDR3 region has 15 residues. As DNA, the CDR3 is TGTGCCAGCAGCTTGGTGCGACAGGGAAGGCCTGAAGCTTTCTTT. Translating gives CASSLVRQGRPEAFF. The complete variable domain, with remaining parts taken from reference TRBV5-6 and TRBJ1-1, reads DAGVTQSPTHLIKTRGQQVTLRCSPKSGHDTVSWYQQALGQGPQFIFQYYEEEERQRGNFPDRFSGHQFPNYSSELNVNALLLGDSALYLCASSLVRQGRPEAFFGQGTRLTVV.

The J gene is TRBJ2-7, the V gene TRBV4-3; 10 nucleotides align to TRBD2. Germline V gene lookup returns CDR1 LGHNA and CDR2 YSLEER. V dropped 0 bases and J dropped 4; count of bases not matched to a gene: 9. The CDR3 runs to 17 residues. The CDR3 loop reads CASSQESAGGPLYEQYF. In nucleotides, the CDR3 is TGCGCCAGCAGCCAAGAGTCAGCGGGAGGGCCTTTGTACGAGCAGTACTTC.

The J gene is TRBJ1-6, the V gene TRBV5-1, with D tentatively TRBD1 (5 bases). Germline V gives CDR1 SGHRS, CDR2 YFSETQ. Trimming pared 0 bases from V and 5 bases from J, leaving 12 bases between. The CDR3 totals 16 residues. CDR3: CASSLGQPYDNSPLHF. CDR3 in DNA: TGCGCCAGCAGCTTGGGACAGCCTTATGATAATTCACCCCTCCACTTT.